The rows below give T cell receptor beta chains drawn from one sample of a study of regulatory T cells in long-lasting Graves disease. MiXCR, run by TCRdb on the multiplex PCR reads, gives a single entry per CDR3 protein. The repertoire holds some 250,000 distinct CDR3 sequences, with 18% as singletons. The same data also contributed to another study, on T cells in Graves' hyperthyroidism and ophthalmopathy.

Source: peripheral blood mononuclear cells (PBMCs), taken at new diagnosis, from a patient treated with antithyroid drugs. The receptors derive from a woman in her thirties with Graves disease. Each CDR3 is given without its conserved first and last residue.

v_gene	j_gene	CDR3aa
TRBV6-5	TRBJ1-6	ASSYGGAEENSPLH
TRBV15	TRBJ2-3	ATSRGGTPIGDTQY
TRBV7-3	TRBJ2-1	ASSNGQGSNEQF
TRBV11-2	TRBJ2-1	ASSLGTLNEQF
TRBV19	TRBJ1-2	ASSIGHIYGYT
TRBV12-3/TRBV12-4	TRBJ2-2	ASSPSSLTGELF
TRBV28	TRBJ2-1	ATYEVAGNNEQF
TRBV7-2	TRBJ2-7	ASNLAGGRNYEQY
TRBV20-1	TRBJ1-6	SARGGTETSPLH
TRBV5-1	TRBJ2-5	ASSHGTVQY
TRBV6-1	TRBJ1-1	ASSRSNTEAF
TRBV6-1	-	ASMRPRETQY
TRBV18	TRBJ1-5	ASSLFRDGNNQPQH
TRBV4-1	TRBJ2-3	ASSQRASGGTDTQY
TRBV20-1	TRBJ2-5	SAAPLVAGAQETQY
TRBV4-2	TRBJ1-2	ASSQEDAHGYT
TRBV12-3/TRBV12-4	TRBJ2-7	ASSPLGGRPFHEQY
TRBV27	TRBJ1-1	ASSLGATGNTEAF
TRBV9	TRBJ1-2	ASSGGTGAGLYGYT
TRBV7-2	TRBJ2-3	ASSPRTSGGWGDTQY
TRBV3-1	TRBJ1-2	ASSQATVGGYGYT
TRBV4-2	TRBJ2-2	ASSRAGDTGELF
TRBV24-1	TRBJ1-6	ATSDLLRRDSPLH
TRBV5-6	TRBJ1-2	ASSLKGGGYGYT
TRBV20-1	TRBJ2-5	SASQQETQY
TRBV18	TRBJ2-3	ASSPPGSLNTQY
TRBV7-2	TRBJ1-1	ASSLGGRRAF
TRBV6-1	TRBJ1-4	ASSEALLTTGGNEKLF
TRBV27	TRBJ1-6	ASSIPTHTGWSPLH
TRBV11-2	TRBJ2-7	ASRGQLNYEQY
TRBV9	TRBJ2-1	ASSVDGGYDEQF
TRBV18	TRBJ2-3	ASSPGKAGTDTQY
TRBV15	TRBJ1-1	ATSRDPQDLGVAF
TRBV2	TRBJ2-7	ASSGVGRVSYEQY
TRBV25-1	TRBJ1-4	ASSEYEKLF
TRBV11-1	TRBJ2-5	ASSPGGGAETQY
TRBV7-2	TRBJ2-3	ASSIASGGETDTQY
TRBV7-2	TRBJ2-1	ASSFDTNEQF
TRBV20-1	TRBJ1-2	SASETGLVGYT
TRBV5-4	TRBJ1-1	ASIKKPNTEAF
TRBV6-9	TRBJ1-1	ASSWGAVRTEAF
TRBV7-9	TRBJ1-1	ASSRNVPIGTEAF
TRBV7-6	TRBJ1-6	ASSPANSYNSPLH
TRBV20-1	TRBJ1-4	SARDPRGGLNEKLF
TRBV12-5	-	ASGPTGYVDEQF